One T cell receptor beta chain is described in this entry. Repertoires were generated with immunoSEQ multiplex PCR, while TCRdb's copy carries only in-frame clones and drops some. In the table there are some 130,000 clones, around three quarters of which are singletons. The entry originates in a study of blood T cell repertoires in COVID-19. On the study more broadly: Both acute and convalescent COVID-19 samples were obtained from the United States, Italy and Spain. From T cells, B-cell-depleted T cells, or PBMCs came the material, which was cDNA or gDNA.

The origin of this receptor is a human donor in a cohort sampled during active COVID-19. The sequenced material came from peripheral blood.

The CDR3 loop is CASSYSLGANTEAFF. DNA of the CDR3: TGTGCCAGCAGTTACTCGTTGGGGGCGAACACTGAAGCTTTCTTT. The V gene is TRBV6-5, the J gene TRBJ1-1, with D maybe TRBD1 (6 bases). V dropped 0 bases and J dropped 1 base, with 9 bases sitting between them. The CDR3 length is 15 residues. The germline V gene encodes CDR1 MNHEY and CDR2 SVGAGI.